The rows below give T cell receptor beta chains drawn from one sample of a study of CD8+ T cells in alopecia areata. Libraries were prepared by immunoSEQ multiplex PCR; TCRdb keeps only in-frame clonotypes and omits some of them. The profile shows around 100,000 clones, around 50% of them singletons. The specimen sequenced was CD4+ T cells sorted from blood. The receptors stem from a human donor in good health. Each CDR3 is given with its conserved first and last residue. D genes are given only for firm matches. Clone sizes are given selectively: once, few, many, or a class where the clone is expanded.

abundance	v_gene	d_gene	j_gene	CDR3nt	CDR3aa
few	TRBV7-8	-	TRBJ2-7	TGTGCCAGCAGTCTCGACAGAGCCTACGAGCAGTACTTC	CASSLDRAYEQYF
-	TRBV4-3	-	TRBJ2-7	TGCGCCAGCAGCCAAGTGAATGGCAGGGGTTTGGACGAGCAGTACTTC	CASSQVNGRGLDEQYF
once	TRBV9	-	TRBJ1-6	TGTGCCAGCAGTTATCAGGGTTCACCCCTCCACTTT	CASSYQGSPLHF
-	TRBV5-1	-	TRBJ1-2	TGCGCCAGCAGCTTGGATTGGGCGGACAAGAACTATGGCTACACCTTC	CASSLDWADKNYGYTF
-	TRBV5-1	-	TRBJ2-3	TGCGCCAGCAGCTTGGTGGCAGGCGGATCGGGTACGCAGTATTTT	CASSLVAGGSGTQYF
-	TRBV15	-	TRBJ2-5	TGTGCCACCAGCAGAGTTCCCCAGGGCCACGAGACCCAGTACTTC	CATSRVPQGHETQYF
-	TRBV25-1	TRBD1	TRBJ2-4	TGTGCCAGCAGTCTTGGACAGGGAAACATTCAGTACTTC	CASSLGQGNIQYF
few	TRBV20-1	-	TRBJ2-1	TGCAGTGCCTGGTCCTACAATGAGCAGTTCTTC	CSAWSYNEQFF
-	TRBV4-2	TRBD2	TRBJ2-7	TGTGCCAGCAGCCACCTAGCGGGTGGCTCCTACGAGCAGTACTTC	CASSHLAGGSYEQYF
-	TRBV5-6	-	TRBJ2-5	TGTGCCAGCAGCTCCACGCAGACCCAGTACTTC	CASSSTQTQYF
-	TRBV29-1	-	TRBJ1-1	TGCAGCGTTGGCGGCGGAGAAGTCACTGAAGCTTTCTTT	CSVGGGEVTEAFF
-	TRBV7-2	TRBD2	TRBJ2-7	TGTGCCAGCAGCTTAGCGGGACTAGTCATTGGGAACGAGCAGTACTTC	CASSLAGLVIGNEQYF
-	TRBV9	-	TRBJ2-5	TGTGCCAGCAGCGTATCCGGGGGAGGTTGGGAGACCCAGTACTTC	CASSVSGGGWETQYF
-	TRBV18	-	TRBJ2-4	TGTGCCAGCTCACCGGCTAGTCAAAACATTCAGTACTTC	CASSPASQNIQYF
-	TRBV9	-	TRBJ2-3	TGTGCCAGCAGCGTAAGACCTGACGCAGATACGCAGTATTTT	CASSVRPDADTQYF
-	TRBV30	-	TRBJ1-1	TGTGCCTGGAGAGATACCACGGGCCCAGCTTTCTTT	CAWRDTTGPAFF
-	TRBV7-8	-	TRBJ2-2	TGTGCCACCAACTCGGGCCACGCGAACACCGGGGAGCTGTTTTTT	CATNSGHANTGELFF
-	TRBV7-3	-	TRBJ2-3	TGTGCCAGCAGCTTAACGGGGGGGCCAGATACGCAGTATTTT	CASSLTGGPDTQYF
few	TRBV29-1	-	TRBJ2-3	TGCAGCGTTGAACAGAGCACAGATACGCAGTATTTT	CSVEQSTDTQYF
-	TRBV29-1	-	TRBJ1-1	TGCAGCGTTGCTCCGGAGAGGAACACTGAAGCTTTCTTT	CSVAPERNTEAFF
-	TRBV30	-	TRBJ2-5	TGTGCCTGGAGTGTTTACAAGACTTCCCAGTACTTC	CAWSVYKTSQYF
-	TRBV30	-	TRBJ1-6	TGTGCCTGGGGCATCTCGAGCTCCTATAATTCACCCCTCCACTTT	CAWGISSSYNSPLHF
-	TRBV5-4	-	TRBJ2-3	TGTGCCAGCAGCCCTGCACGAGATACGCAGTATTTT	CASSPARDTQYF
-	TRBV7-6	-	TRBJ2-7	TGTGCCAGCAGCGCGGGACTGACTCTATACGAGCAGTACTTC	CASSAGLTLYEQYF
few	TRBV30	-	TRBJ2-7	TGTGCCTGGACCCGGCGGGGGCTAACGAACTACGAGCAGTACTTC	CAWTRRGLTNYEQYF
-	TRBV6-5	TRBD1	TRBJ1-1	TGTGCCAGCTCCCGAGACAGGGGTACCACTGAAGCTTTCTTT	CASSRDRGTTEAFF
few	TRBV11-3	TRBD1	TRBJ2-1	TGTGCCAGCAGCCCACCGACAGGGGATGAGCAGTTCTTC	CASSPPTGDEQFF